The 15 T cell receptor beta chains below were found in one sample sequenced in a study of CD8 T cells in ankylosing spondylitis. One entry per CDR3 protein, called by TCRdb with MiXCR from the 5' RACE reads. The sample contains 250,000 to 350,000 distinct CDR3 sequences, roughly 8% of which appear only once. Their target antigens are unknown. Study-wide results and limits: Characteristic of ankylosing spondylitis blood, it appeared, was a TCR beta motif comprising about 8 highly homologous variants.

Sequencing was done on a sample of blood, either unsorted or a sorted T cell fraction (not recorded which). These receptors all come from a male donor with ankylosing spondylitis.

This clonotype was detected a few times. The gene calls are TRBV6-2 or TRBV6-3 and TRBJ2-3; 7 bases align to TRBD2. CDR1 MNHEY and CDR2 SVGEGT come from the germline V gene. There are 15 residues in the CDR3. J lost 3 bases, V lost 0 bases, and 3 bases had no gene match. CDR3 region: CASSYSPGGTDTQYF. CDR3 sequence (DNA): TGTGCCAGCAGTTACTCACCGGGAGGTACAGATACGCAGTATTTT.

In this sample, this clonotype turned up a few times. The chain joins TRBV5-1 to TRBJ2-3; D might be TRBD1 (5 bases). Trimming left V 4 bases short and J 1 base short, with 16 bases between. Germline CDR1 is SGHRS and CDR2 is YFSETQ. The CDR3 contains 16 residues. CDR3 nucleotides: TGCGCCAGCAGCCTGATAACCAGGGAAGGCACAGATACGCAGTATTTT. Its translation is CASSLITREGTDTQYF.

There are many counts of this clonotype. This rearrangement joins TRBV5-1 to TRBJ1-2; no firm D call. Germline values: CDR1 SGHRS, CDR2 YFSETQ. The CDR3 contains 13 residues. With 2 bases removed from V and 4 bases from J, the gap between germline ends came to 9 bases. The CDR3, as DNA: TGCGCCAGCAGCTTTGAACAGCCCTATGGCTACACCTTC. Protein product: CASSFEQPYGYTF.

This clonotype was counted ten times or more. The V and J genes are TRBV12-3 or TRBV12-4 and TRBJ1-2; no clear D. CDR3 size: 12 residues. V dropped 6 bases and J dropped 5 bases, with 10 bases sitting between them. For the CDR3, the DNA is TGTGCCAGCAGCCGTGCCGGTTATGGCTACACCTTC. Its protein product is CASSRAGYGYTF.

In its sample, this clonotype was seen many times. The rearrangement uses TRBV12-3 or TRBV12-4 and TRBJ2-1; 16 bases agree with TRBD2. The V segment lost 6 bases and the J segment 15 bases; nucleotides outside the gene matches: 8. The CDR3 is 14 amino acids. DNA of the CDR3: TGTGCCAGCAGGATGGGGACTAGCGGGAGGGTAGGGTTCTTC. It codes for CASRMGTSGRVGFF.

This clonotype has at least ten counts. The genes are TRBV19 and TRBJ2-1; no definite D call. Germline CDR1 reads LNHDA; CDR2 reads SQIVND (reference sequence). The CDR3 spans 15 residues. The germline V and J ends were trimmed by 7 bases and 8 bases, with 21 bases remaining between them. This CDR3 reads CASKIAYPSVDEQFF. CDR3 sequence (DNA): TGTGCCAGTAAGATCGCGTATCCTAGTGTGGATGAGCAGTTCTTC.

The chain combines TRBV7-6 with TRBJ2-7; D is ambiguous. In germline, CDR1 is SGHVS, CDR2 FNYEAQ. The CDR3 runs to 13 residues. Trimming removed 2 bases from V and 7 bases from J, with 12 bases in between. CDR3 amino acids: CASSLRTSLEQYF. The CDR3 bases are TGTGCCAGCAGCTTACGGACCTCTCTTGAGCAGTACTTC. The complete variable domain, with remaining parts taken from reference TRBV7-6 and TRBJ2-7, reads GAGVSQSPRYKVTKRGQDVALRCDPISGHVSLYWYRQALGQGPEFLTYFNYEAQQDKSGLPNDRFSAERPEGSISTLTIQRTEQRDSAMYRCASSLRTSLEQYFGPGTRLTVT.

This chain links TRBV2 with TRBJ2-7; 13 bases are a match to TRBD2. CDR1 is SNHLY and CDR2 is FYNNEI in the germline V gene. J lost 7 bases, V lost 8 bases, and 2 bases had no gene match. The CDR3 is 12 residues long. The CDR3 DNA is TGTGCCAGCCGACTAGCGGGAGGAGAGCAGTACTTC. Protein sequence: CASRLAGGEQYF.

This clonotype was picked up a small number of times. The chain employs TRBV9 and TRBJ2-1, with 8 bases matching TRBD1. CDR1 SGDLS and CDR2 YYNGEE come from the germline V gene. The V gene end was trimmed by 4 bases and the J gene end by 7 bases; junction bases not matched to a gene: 7. The CDR3 length is 14 residues. The CDR3 DNA sequence: TGTGCCAGCAGCTTCTTGACAGGGGAGAATGAGCAGTTCTTC. Its protein is CASSFLTGENEQFF.

In its sample, this clonotype was seen a few times. The V gene is TRBV25-1, the J gene TRBJ1-5; TRBD1 matches at 9 bases. The V gene end was trimmed by 11 bases and the J gene end by 7 bases; junction bases not matched to a gene: 12. Germline CDR1 reads MGHDK; CDR2 reads SYGVNS. The CDR3 loop spans 14 amino acids. CDR3 sequence reads: CAPRDRVDEQPQHF. CDR3 DNA: TGTGCCCCCCGGGACAGGGTGGATGAGCAGCCCCAGCATTTT.

This rearrangement joins TRBV28 to TRBJ1-5, with TRBD1 identical over 7 bases. CDR1 is MDHEN, CDR2 SYDVKM, per germline. The junction had 11 bases not matched to a gene; V was cut back by 8 bases and J by 4 bases. The CDR3 contains 15 residues. CDR3 residues: CASALGGGLNQPQHF. The CDR3 DNA reads TGTGCCAGCGCGTTAGGGGGCGGCCTAAATCAGCCCCAGCATTTT.

This clonotype was counted ten times or more. This sequence joins TRBV7-6 and TRBJ2-3; 7 nucleotides match TRBD2. CDR3 length: 16 amino acids. CDR1 and CDR2 from the germline V gene are SGHVS and FNYEAQ. The ends lost 5 bases at V and 1 base at J; junction bases unmatched: 9. The CDR3 nucleotides read TGTGCCAGCAGCCGCCTAGCGGAGGGAGGCACAGATACGCAGTATTTT. It is translated as CASSRLAEGGTDTQYF.

The chain couples TRBV7-9 to TRBJ2-6, with unresolved D. V was shortened by 5 bases and J by 0 bases, with 5 bases between the two germline ends. Germline values: CDR1 SEHNR, CDR2 FQNEAQ (reference sequence). The CDR3 sequence is 14 residues long. The CDR3 DNA follows: TGTGCCAGCAGCCCCGTCTCTGGGGCCAACGTCCTGACTTTC. Translation: CASSPVSGANVLTF.

This clonotype has a handful of counts. The chain uses TRBV5-1 and TRBJ2-5, with 8 bases fitting TRBD2. Germline CDR1 is SGHRS and CDR2 is YFSETQ. Trimming cost V 3 bases and J 9 bases; bases outside gene matches: 7. CDR3 length: 13 amino acids. The DNA of the CDR3 is TGCGCCAGCAGCTCCAAGCGGGAGTTGGCCCAGTACTTC. It is translated as CASSSKRELAQYF.

The sample holds a few counts of this clonotype. This rearrangement joins TRBV5-1 to TRBJ2-2, with unresolved D. Germline V gene sequence: CDR1 SGHRS, CDR2 YFSETQ. With 5 bases removed from V and 6 bases from J, the gap between germline ends came to 5 bases. The CDR3 loop spans 11 amino acids. CDR3 loop: CASRLSGELFF. The DNA for the CDR3 is TGCGCCAGCAGACTTTCCGGGGAGCTGTTTTTT.